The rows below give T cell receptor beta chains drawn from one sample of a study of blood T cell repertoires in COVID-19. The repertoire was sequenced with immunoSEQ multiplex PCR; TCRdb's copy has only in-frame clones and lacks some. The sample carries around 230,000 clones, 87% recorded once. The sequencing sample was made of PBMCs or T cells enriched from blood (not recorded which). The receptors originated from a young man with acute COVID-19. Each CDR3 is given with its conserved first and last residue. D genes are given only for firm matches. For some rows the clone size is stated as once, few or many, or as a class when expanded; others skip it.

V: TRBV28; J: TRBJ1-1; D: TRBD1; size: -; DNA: TGTGCCAGCAGCCCCGGACAGGGCCGAGAAGCTTTCTTT; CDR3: CASSPGQGREAFF
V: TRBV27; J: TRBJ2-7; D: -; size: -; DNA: TGTGCCAGCAGCAGGACAGCCGTTTCCTACGAGCAGTACTTC; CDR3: CASSRTAVSYEQYF
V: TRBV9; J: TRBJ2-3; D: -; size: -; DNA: TGTGCCAGCAGCGTAAGCCCGAGGACTGTCGTTGATAGCACAGATACGCAGTATTTT; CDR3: CASSVSPRTVVDSTDTQYF
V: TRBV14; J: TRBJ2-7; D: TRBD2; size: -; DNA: TGTGCCAGTGGACTAGCGGGATCCTACGAGCAGTACTTC; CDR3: CASGLAGSYEQYF
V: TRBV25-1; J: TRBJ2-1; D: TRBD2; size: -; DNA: TGTGCCAGCAGTGAATATCCCAGACTAGCGCCCGTCTTC; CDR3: CASSEYPRLAPVF
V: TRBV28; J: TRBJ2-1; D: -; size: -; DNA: TGTGCCAGCAGTTTTTCTTACAATGAGCAGTTCTTC; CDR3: CASSFSYNEQFF
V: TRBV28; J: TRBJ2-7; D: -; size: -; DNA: TGTGCCAGCAGTTTATTATTTCTTGAGGAGTCTACCTACGAGCAGTACTTC; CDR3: CASSLLFLEESTYEQYF
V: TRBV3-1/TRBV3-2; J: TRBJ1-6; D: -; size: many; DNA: TGTGCCAGCAGCCAAGATCAGTCGGGGGGCCTAGATTCACCCCTCCACTTT; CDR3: CASSQDQSGGLDSPLHF
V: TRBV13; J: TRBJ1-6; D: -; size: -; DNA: TGTGCCAGCAGCTTAGCGGCGGAGAAAAATTCACCCCTCCACTTT; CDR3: CASSLAAEKNSPLHF
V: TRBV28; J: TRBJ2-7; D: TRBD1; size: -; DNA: TGTGCCAGCAGTTTATTGAGGTTGGGACAGGGTCCACACGAGCAGTACTTC; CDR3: CASSLLRLGQGPHEQYF
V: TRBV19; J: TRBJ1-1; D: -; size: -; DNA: TGTGCCAGTAGTATCGGACAGACGAACACTGAAGCTTTCTTT; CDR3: CASSIGQTNTEAFF
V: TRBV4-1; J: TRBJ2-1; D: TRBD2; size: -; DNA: TGCGCCAGCAGCCCCAGAGGGTCGGGAGGGAACAATGAGCAGTTCTTC; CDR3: CASSPRGSGGNNEQFF
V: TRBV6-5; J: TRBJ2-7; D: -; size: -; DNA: TGTGCCAGCAGAAGGGACAACTCCTACGAGCAGTACTTC; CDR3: CASRRDNSYEQYF
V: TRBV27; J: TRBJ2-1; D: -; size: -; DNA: TGTGCCAGCAGGGTATCAGGGGGGAATGAGCAGTTCTTC; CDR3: CASRVSGGNEQFF
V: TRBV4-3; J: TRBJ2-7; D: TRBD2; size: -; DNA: TGCGCCAGCAGCCAAGAAGTCTATAGCGGGTTCGAGCAGTACTTC; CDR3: CASSQEVYSGFEQYF
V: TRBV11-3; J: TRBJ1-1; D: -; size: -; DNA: TGTGCCAGCAGCTCCCCTTCGGGAAGGGCCACTGAAGCTTTCTTT; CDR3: CASSSPSGRATEAFF
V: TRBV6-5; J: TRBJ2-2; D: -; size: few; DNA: TGTGCCAGCAGTTACTCTCTAACGAACACCGGGGAGCTGTTTTTT; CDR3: CASSYSLTNTGELFF
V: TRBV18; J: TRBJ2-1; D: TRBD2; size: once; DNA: TGTGCCAGCTCACACCGGACTAGCGGGGTCGATGAGCAGTTCTTC; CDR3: CASSHRTSGVDEQFF
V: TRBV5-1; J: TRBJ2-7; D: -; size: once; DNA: TGCGCCAGCAGCTTATGGGGCGGAGACCAATACGAGCAGTACTTC; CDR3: CASSLWGGDQYEQYF
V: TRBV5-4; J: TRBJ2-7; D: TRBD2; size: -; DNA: TGTGCCAGCAGCTTAACCCGGGGGGCCTACGAGCAGTACTTC; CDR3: CASSLTRGAYEQYF
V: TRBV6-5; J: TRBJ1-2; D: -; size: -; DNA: TGTGCCAGCAGTTATGGGGGGAACAGGAGGTCAGGTGGCTACACCTTC; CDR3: CASSYGGNRRSGGYTF
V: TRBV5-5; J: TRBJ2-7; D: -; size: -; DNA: TGTGCCAGCAGCTTTTCACAGGGTTCCTACGAGCAGTACTTC; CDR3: CASSFSQGSYEQYF
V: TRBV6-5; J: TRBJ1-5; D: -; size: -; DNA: TGTGCCAGCAGTTACTCAGTCACAGGGCATCAGCCCCAGCATTTT; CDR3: CASSYSVTGHQPQHF
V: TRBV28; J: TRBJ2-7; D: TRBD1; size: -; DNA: TGTGCCAGCAGTTTATGGGACCCAGGGGGTTACGAGCAGTACTTC; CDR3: CASSLWDPGGYEQYF
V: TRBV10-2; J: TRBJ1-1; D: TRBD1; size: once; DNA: TGCGCCAGCAGTGAAACAGGGGTGAACACTGAAGCTTTCTTT; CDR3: CASSETGVNTEAFF
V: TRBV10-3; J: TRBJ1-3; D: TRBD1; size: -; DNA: TGTGCCATCAGTGACCTAACAGGGGGCTCTGGAAACACCATATATTTT; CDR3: CAISDLTGGSGNTIYF
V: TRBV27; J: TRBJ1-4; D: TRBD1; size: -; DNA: TGTGCCAGCAGACTCCCGGGACAGAATGAAAAACTGTTTTTT; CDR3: CASRLPGQNEKLFF
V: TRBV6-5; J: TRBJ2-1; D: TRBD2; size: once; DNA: TGTGCCAGCAGTTACGCTAGCGGGAGCTACAATGAGCAGTTCTTC; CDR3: CASSYASGSYNEQFF
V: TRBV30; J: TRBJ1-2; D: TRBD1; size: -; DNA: TGTGCCTGGAGTGACTCAGGGGGCTATGGCTACACCTTC; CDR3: CAWSDSGGYGYTF
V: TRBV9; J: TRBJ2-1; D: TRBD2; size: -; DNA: TGTGCCAGCAGCGCGGGAGGTGGGGCCTCCTACAATGAGCAGTTCTTC; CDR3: CASSAGGGASYNEQFF
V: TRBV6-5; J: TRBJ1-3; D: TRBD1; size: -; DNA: TGTGCCAGCAGTTGGACAGGGGGAGCAGGAAACACCATATATTTT; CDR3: CASSWTGGAGNTIYF
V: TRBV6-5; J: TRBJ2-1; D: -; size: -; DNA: TGTGCCAGCGCTAACTGGGCAAAAAAAGGCAATGAGCAGTTCTTC; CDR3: CASANWAKKGNEQFF
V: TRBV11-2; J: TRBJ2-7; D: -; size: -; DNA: TGTGCCAGCAGCTTAGAGGTAGGAGACGAGCAGTACTTC; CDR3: CASSLEVGDEQYF
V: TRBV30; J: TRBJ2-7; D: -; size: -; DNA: TGTGCCTGGAGCGGCAGGGACTACGAGCAGTACTTC; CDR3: CAWSGRDYEQYF
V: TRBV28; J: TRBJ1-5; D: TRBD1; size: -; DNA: TGTGCCAGCAGAACAGGGGGCGGTCAGCCCCAGCATTTT; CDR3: CASRTGGGQPQHF
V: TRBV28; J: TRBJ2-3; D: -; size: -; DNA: TGTGCCAGCAGTTCAACAGGGTACGCAGATACGCAGTATTTT; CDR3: CASSSTGYADTQYF
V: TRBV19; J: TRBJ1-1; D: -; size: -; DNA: TGTGCCAGCCAGACCCCGGGTGAAGCTTTCTTT; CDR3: CASQTPGEAFF
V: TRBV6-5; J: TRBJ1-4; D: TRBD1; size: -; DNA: TGTGCCAGCAGTCTCGACAGGGATGGTGAAAAACTGTTTTTT; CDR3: CASSLDRDGEKLFF
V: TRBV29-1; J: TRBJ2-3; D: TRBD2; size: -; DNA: TGCAGCGTTGAAGATTTGGGGGGGGACTACACAGATACGCAGTATTTT; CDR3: CSVEDLGGDYTDTQYF
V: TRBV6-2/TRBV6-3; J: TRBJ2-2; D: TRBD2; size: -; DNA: TGTGCCAGCAGTTACTCGTGGACTAGCGGGAGTCCCGGGGAGCTGTTTTTT; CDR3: CASSYSWTSGSPGELFF
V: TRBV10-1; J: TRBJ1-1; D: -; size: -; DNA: TGCGCCAGCAGTTCCGGGGGGAACACTGAAGCTTTCTTT; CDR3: CASSSGGNTEAFF
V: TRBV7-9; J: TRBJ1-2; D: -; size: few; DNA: TGTGCCAGCGGTGGAGACTACTATGGCTACACCTTC; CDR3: CASGGDYYGYTF
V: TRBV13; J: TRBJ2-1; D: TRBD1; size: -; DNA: TGTGCCAGCAGCTCGGGACAGGGGGCGAATGAGCAGTTCTTC; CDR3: CASSSGQGANEQFF
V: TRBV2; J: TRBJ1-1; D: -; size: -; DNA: TGTGCCAGCAGCCAAGCGAGCACTGAAGCTTTCTTT; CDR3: CASSQASTEAFF
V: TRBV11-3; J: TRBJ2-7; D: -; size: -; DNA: TGTGCCAGCAGCTTAGGAAGCAGGGGGGACGAGCAGTACTTC; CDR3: CASSLGSRGDEQYF
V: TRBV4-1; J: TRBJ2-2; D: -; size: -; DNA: TGCGCCAGCAGCCAAGAGGTGCCGGCGGACGGGGAGCTGTTTTTT; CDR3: CASSQEVPADGELFF
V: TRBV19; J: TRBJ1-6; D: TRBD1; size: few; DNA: TGTGCCAGTAGGGACAGGGGGCTTTCACCCCTCCACTTT; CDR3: CASRDRGLSPLHF
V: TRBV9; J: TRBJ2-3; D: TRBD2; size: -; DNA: TGTGCCAGCAGCGCGAGCGGGAGGTACACAGATACGCAGTATTTT; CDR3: CASSASGRYTDTQYF
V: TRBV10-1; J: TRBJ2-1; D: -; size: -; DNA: TGCGCCAGCAGTGAGTCGACGAGGGATCGGCAGTTCTTC; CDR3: CASSESTRDRQFF
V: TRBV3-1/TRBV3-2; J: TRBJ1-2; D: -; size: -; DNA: TGTGCCAGCAGCCCCCAGGCCAGTGTGACCGATGGCTACACCTTC; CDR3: CASSPQASVTDGYTF
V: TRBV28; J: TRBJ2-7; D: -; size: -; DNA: TGTGCCAGCACTAATAGCGGCCCCTACGAGCAGTACTTC; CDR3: CASTNSGPYEQYF